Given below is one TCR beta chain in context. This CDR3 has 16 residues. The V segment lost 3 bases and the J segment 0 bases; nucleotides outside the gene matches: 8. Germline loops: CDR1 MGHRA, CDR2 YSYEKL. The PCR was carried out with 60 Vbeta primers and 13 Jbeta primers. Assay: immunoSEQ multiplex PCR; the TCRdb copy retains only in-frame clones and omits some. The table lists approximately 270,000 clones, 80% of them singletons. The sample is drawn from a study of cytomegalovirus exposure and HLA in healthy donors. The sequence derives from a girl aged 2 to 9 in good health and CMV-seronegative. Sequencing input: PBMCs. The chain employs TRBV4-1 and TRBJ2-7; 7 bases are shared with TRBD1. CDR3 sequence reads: CASSQEGTASSYEQYF. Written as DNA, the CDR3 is TGCGCCAGCAGCCAGGAAGGGACAGCCAGCTCCTACGAGCAGTACTTC.